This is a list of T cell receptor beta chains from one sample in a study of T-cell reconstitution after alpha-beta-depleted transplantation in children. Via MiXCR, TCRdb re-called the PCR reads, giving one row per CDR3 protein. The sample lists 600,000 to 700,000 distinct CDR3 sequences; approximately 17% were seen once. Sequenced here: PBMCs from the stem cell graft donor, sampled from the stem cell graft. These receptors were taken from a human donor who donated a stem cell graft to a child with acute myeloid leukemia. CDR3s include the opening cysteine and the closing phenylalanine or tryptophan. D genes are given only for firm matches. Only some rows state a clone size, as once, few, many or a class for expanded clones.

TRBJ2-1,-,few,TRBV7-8,TGTGCCAGCAGCTTACAATCCCTGAGCTCCTACAATGAGCAGTTCTTC,CASSLQSLSSYNEQFF
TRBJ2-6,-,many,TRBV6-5,TGTGCCAGCAGGCCACTCGCATCTGGGGCCAACGTCCTGACTTTC,CASRPLASGANVLTF
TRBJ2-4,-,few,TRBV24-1,TGTGCCACCAATCCAGGGAGAGCCAAAAACATTCAGTACTTC,CATNPGRAKNIQYF
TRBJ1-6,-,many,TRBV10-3,TGTGCCATCAGGGAAAGACCACAGGGCCCTAATTCACCCCTCCACTTT,CAIRERPQGPNSPLHF
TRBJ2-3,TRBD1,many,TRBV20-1,TGCAGTGCCGAGACAGGGTACACAGATACGCAGTATTTT,CSAETGYTDTQYF
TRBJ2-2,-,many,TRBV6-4,TGTGCCAGCAGTGACGGGGCCGCCGGGGAGCTGTTTTTT,CASSDGAAGELFF
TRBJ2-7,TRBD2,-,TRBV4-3,TGCGCCAGCAGCCAAGATCTCCGCGGGGGGATGAACGAGCAGTACTTC,CASSQDLRGGMNEQYF
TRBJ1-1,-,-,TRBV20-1,TGCAGTGCTAGGGTCCAGGGTTACACTGAAGCTTTCTTT,CSARVQGYTEAFF
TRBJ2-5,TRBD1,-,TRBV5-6,TGTGCCAGCAGCTCTGGACAGGATGGGTACCAAGAGACCCAGTACTTC,CASSSGQDGYQETQYF
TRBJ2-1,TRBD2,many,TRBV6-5,TGTGCCAGCAGTTACTTACTAGCGGGTTCTAATGAGCAGTTCTTC,CASSYLLAGSNEQFF
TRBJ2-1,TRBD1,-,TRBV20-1,TGCAGTGCTCGGACAGGGGGCGATGAGCAGTTCTTC,CSARTGGDEQFF